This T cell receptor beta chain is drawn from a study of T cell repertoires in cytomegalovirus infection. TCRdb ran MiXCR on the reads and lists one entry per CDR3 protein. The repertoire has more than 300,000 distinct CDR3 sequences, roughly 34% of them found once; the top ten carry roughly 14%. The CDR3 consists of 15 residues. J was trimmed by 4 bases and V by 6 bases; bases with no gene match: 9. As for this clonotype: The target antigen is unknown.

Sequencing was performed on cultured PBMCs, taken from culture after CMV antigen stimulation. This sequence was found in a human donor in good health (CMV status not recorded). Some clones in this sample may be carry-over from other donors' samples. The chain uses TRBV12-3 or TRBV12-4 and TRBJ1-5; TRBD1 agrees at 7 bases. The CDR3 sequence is CASSRGRGLNQPQHF. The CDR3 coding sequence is TGTGCCAGCAGCCGGGGGAGGGGGCTTAATCAGCCCCAGCATTTT.